The rows below give T cell receptor beta chains drawn from one sample of a study of molecular identifiers for immune sequencing clone quantification. TCRdb passed the PCR reads through MiXCR, listing each CDR3 protein once. This sample has under 350,000 distinct CDR3 sequences; under 25% occur once, and the top ten carry about 0.71%. Source material: naive CD8+ T cells from blood, with Jurkat cell RNA spiked in. These TCRs come from a human donor in good health. Some libraries in this study had Jurkat cell RNA spiked in. CDR3s include the opening cysteine and the closing phenylalanine or tryptophan. Each record gives: V gene, J gene, clone size, CDR3 protein. Rows may omit the clone size; those that give it use once, few, many or a size class.

TRBV12-3/TRBV12-4	TRBJ1-1	many	CASSPDRGGTEAFF
TRBV7-3	TRBJ2-7	many	CASSFGAGPSYEQYF
TRBV5-1	TRBJ2-1	many	CASSLAGVNEQFF
TRBV5-5	TRBJ1-4	-	CASSTTLATNEKLFF
TRBV5-1	TRBJ2-3	many	CASSLVPTDTQYF
TRBV9	TRBJ1-1	many	CASSVVGVSNTEAFF
TRBV7-2	TRBJ2-2	-	CASSLPSGVQQPSTGELFF
TRBV9	TRBJ1-5	few	CASSSGTDDQPQHF
TRBV5-1	TRBJ2-6	many	CASRQDRALSGASVLTF
TRBV9	TRBJ1-1	many	CASSEDRGGTEAFF
TRBV6-1	TRBJ2-2	few	CASSPPTLATGELFF
TRBV6-2/TRBV6-3	TRBJ2-3	few	CASSWAGDAAGASTDTQYF
TRBV2	TRBJ2-7	-	CAGSEIQVSFEQYF
TRBV20-1	TRBJ2-3	few	CSARRTGGLNTDTQYF
TRBV24-1	TRBJ1-5	many	CATSTGYSNQPQHF
TRBV6-1	TRBJ2-3	-	CASSEQGPPDTQYF
TRBV19	TRBJ1-1	few	CASSMVLGGGYTEAFF
TRBV27	TRBJ1-1	-	CASSFRGFGPEAFF
TRBV29-1	TRBJ1-5	-	CSVEGRHPSNQPQHF
TRBV27	TRBJ1-4	-	CASSLSEGKLFF
TRBV5-5	TRBJ2-1	many	CASSSGPDNLFNEQFF
TRBV12-3/TRBV12-4	TRBJ2-3	few	CASSPWDKASTDTQYF
TRBV19	TRBJ1-5	-	CASSVGDRGNQPQHF
TRBV5-6	TRBJ1-1	-	CASSWARGLNPEAFF
TRBV14	TRBJ2-2	many	CASSPLGAPGELFF
TRBV29-1	TRBJ2-3	-	CSVDTSGRRADMQYF
TRBV4-1	TRBJ1-1	-	CASSQSGVVNTEAFF
TRBV14	TRBJ2-1	many	CASSHTRRPNDGEQFF
TRBV29-1	TRBJ2-3	many	CSVVHGPDTQYF
TRBV21-1	TRBJ2-7	-	CASGPGRDGASYEQYF
TRBV7-3	TRBJ2-5	few	CASSPQGGGQETQYF
TRBV15	TRBJ2-1	-	CATSMGQGATEQFF
TRBV30	TRBJ2-7	-	CAWSVLAITYEQYF
TRBV4-1	TRBJ1-5	-	CASSQEHRGIRNQPQHF
TRBV27	TRBJ2-1	many	CASSLSGAGYNEQFF
TRBV20-1	TRBJ2-3	-	CSARVIGVNTDAQYF
TRBV4-3	TRBJ2-7	few	CASSQGLGTSYEQYF
TRBV20-1	TRBJ2-5	-	CSARWERGQHGETQYF
TRBV30	TRBJ1-6	few	CAWSALNSPLHF
TRBV4-1	TRBJ1-2	few	CASSQEGHSSDYGYTF
TRBV29-1	TRBJ2-7	many	CSVTGLAAYEQYF
TRBV28	TRBJ2-2	-	CASGSRGRRDGELFF
TRBV5-1	TRBJ2-7	many	CASSFGQSTAFSYEQYF
TRBV7-6	TRBJ1-4	many	CASSGGPGISNEKLFF
TRBV29-1	TRBJ2-1	few	CSVDSRSSYNEQFF
TRBV5-6	TRBJ1-5	many	CASSKGVSQPQHF
TRBV28	TRBJ1-1	-	CASSLPQIANTEAFF
TRBV30	TRBJ1-3	-	CAWSVGAGMDAIYF
TRBV19	TRBJ1-1	many	CASINRGEGLDTEAFF